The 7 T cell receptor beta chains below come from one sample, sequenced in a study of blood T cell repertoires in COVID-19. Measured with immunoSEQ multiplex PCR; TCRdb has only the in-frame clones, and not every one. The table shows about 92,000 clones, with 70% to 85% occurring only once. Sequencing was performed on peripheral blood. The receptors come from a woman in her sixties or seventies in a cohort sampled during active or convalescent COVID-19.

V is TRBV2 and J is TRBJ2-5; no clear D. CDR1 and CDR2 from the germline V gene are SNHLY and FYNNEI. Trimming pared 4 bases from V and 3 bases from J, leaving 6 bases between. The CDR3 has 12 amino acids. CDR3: CASSGEEETQYF. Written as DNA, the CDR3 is TGTGCCAGCAGTGGTGAGGAAGAGACCCAGTACTTC.

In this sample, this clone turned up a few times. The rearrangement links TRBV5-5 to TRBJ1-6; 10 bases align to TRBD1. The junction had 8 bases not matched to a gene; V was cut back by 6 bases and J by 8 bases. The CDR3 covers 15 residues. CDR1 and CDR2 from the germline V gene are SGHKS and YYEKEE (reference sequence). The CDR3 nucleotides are TGTGCCAGCACACCTCGGACAGGGGGGGATTCACCCCTCCACTTT. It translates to CASTPRTGGDSPLHF.

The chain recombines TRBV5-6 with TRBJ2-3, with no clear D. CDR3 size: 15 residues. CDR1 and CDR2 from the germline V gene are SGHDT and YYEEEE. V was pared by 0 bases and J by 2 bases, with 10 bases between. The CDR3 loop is CASSLGALYTDTQYF. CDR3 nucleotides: TGTGCCAGCAGCTTGGGGGCACTTTACACAGATACGCAGTATTTT.

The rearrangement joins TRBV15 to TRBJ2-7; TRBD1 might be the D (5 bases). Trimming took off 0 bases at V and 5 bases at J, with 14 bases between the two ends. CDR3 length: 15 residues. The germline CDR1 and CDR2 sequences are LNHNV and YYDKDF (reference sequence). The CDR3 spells CATSRDQPGAHEQYF. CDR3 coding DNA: TGTGCCACCAGCAGAGATCAACCTGGGGCTCACGAGCAGTACTTC. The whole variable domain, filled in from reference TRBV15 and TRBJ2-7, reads DAMVIQNPRYQVTQFGKPVTLSCSQTLNHNVMYWYQQKSSQAPKLLFHYYDKDFNNEADTPDNFQSRRPNTSFCFLDIRSPGLGDTAMYLCATSRDQPGAHEQYFGPGTRLTVT.

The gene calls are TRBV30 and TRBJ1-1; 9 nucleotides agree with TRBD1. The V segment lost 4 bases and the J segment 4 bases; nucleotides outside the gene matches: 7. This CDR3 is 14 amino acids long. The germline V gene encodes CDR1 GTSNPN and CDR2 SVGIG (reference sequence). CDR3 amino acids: CAWNRDRVSTEAFF. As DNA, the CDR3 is TGTGCCTGGAATCGGGACAGGGTGTCCACTGAAGCTTTCTTT.

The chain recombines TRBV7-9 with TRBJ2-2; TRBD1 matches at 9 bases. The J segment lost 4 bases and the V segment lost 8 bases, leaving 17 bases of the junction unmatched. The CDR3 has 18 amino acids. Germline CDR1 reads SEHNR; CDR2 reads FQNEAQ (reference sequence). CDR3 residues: CASYHFPGQGGITGELFF. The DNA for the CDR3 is TGTGCCAGCTATCATTTTCCGGGACAGGGAGGGATCACCGGGGAGCTGTTTTTT.

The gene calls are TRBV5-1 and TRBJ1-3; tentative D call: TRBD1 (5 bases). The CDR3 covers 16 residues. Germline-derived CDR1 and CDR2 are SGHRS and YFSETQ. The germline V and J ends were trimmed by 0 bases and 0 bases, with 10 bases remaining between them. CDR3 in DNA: TGCGCCAGCAGCTTGGGACAGCCAAGCTCTGGAAACACCATATATTTT. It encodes CASSLGQPSSGNTIYF.